The clone carrying this T cell receptor beta chain occurred a few times. Its antigen is not known. These data are taken from a study of CD8 T cells in ankylosing spondylitis. The study, taken as a whole, reports: In peripheral blood, disease-linked CD8+ clones occurred at relatively low frequencies.

With molecular barcodes, quantitative 5'-RACE was used to make the TCR beta libraries. Each CDR3 protein is one row after TCRdb ran MiXCR on the 5' RACE reads. The data hold hundreds of thousands of distinct CDR3 sequences, with approximately 22% observed a single time. The CDR3 contains 13 residues. The germline V gene has CDR1 SEHNR and CDR2 FQNEAQ (reference sequence). V lost 10 bases and J 7 bases, leaving 17 bases between the germline ends. The TCR comes from a male donor with ankylosing spondylitis or in good health (not recorded which). The genes are TRBV7-9 and TRBJ2-1; no reliable D call. Specimen: blood, either unsorted or a sorted T cell fraction (not recorded which). The chain's CDR3 is CANTRWATNEQFF. CDR3 in DNA: TGTGCCAACACCCGGTGGGCCACTAATGAGCAGTTCTTC.